What follows is one TCR beta chain and its context. Its ends do not fully match the called genes, so a read error is possible. The data were obtained in a study of blood T cells in healthy people across ages. The authors ran a second PCR of 7 to 11 cycles using a sample-barcoded 5' primer and a J-beta primer mix. Each CDR3 protein is one row after TCRdb ran MiXCR on the 5' RACE reads. This sample carries about 830,000 distinct CDR3 sequences, more than 45% of them seen once, and the ten largest clones take approximately 21%. CDR3 length: 14 amino acids. Germline CDR1 and CDR2: SGHTA and FQGNSA. The chain combines TRBV7-2 with TRBJ1-2, with D unclear. This clonotype was obtained from a man aged 30 to 39 in good health. The specimen was blood. CDR3: CVSSSTRALYGYTF. The CDR3 DNA sequence: TGTGTCAGCAGCTCCACCCGGGCCCTTTATGGCTACACCTTC.